A selection of T cell receptor beta chains follows, all from one sample in a study of blood T cell repertoires in COVID-19. TCRdb keeps only in-frame clones here, not all; method: immunoSEQ multiplex PCR. Here the sample spans 95,000 to 150,000 clones, about nine tenths being singletons. Sequencing input: peripheral blood. The receptor set was obtained from a man aged 35 to 55 with acute or convalescent COVID-19. Both conserved end residues are part of each CDR3. The D gene is left open where the match is weak. Rows give clone size only sometimes, using once, few, many, or a class for an expanded clone.

d_call	v_call	clone_size	cdr3_length	j_call	cdr3_aa	cdr3_nt
TRBD2	TRBV19	NA	17	TRBJ2-5	CASSITLTSGRGGTQYF	TGTGCCAGTAGTATAACATTGACTAGCGGGAGGGGGGGGACCCAGTACTTC
TRBD2	TRBV6-5	NA	14	TRBJ2-5	CAGKAGGAVETQYF	TGTGCCGGGAAGGCGGGGGGCGCCGTAGAGACCCAGTACTTC
NA	TRBV5-1	many	15	TRBJ1-3	CASSETGNSGNTIYF	TGCGCCAGCAGCGAAACGGGGAACTCTGGAAACACCATATATTTT
TRBD2	TRBV19	NA	16	TRBJ2-2	CASSNRLAGLTGELFF	TGTGCCAGTAGTAATCGACTAGCGGGGCTCACCGGGGAGCTGTTTTTT
NA	TRBV30	NA	16	TRBJ1-6	CAWSPGGNSYNSPLHF	TGTGCCTGGAGCCCCGGAGGGAACTCCTATAATTCACCCCTCCACTTT
NA	TRBV12-3/TRBV12-4	NA	13	TRBJ2-1	CASSLVGGNEQFF	TGTGCCAGCAGTTTGGTCGGGGGAAATGAGCAGTTCTTC
NA	TRBV6-5	NA	15	TRBJ2-2	CASSYSGASTGELFF	TGTGCCAGCAGTTACTCTGGGGCGAGTACCGGGGAGCTGTTTTTT
NA	TRBV19	many	14	TRBJ1-3	CASSDIHSGNTIYF	TGTGCCAGTAGCGACATACACTCTGGAAACACCATATATTTT
TRBD2	TRBV6-5	NA	14	TRBJ2-3	CASSGLAGVGTQYF	TGTGCCAGCAGCGGACTAGCGGGAGTGGGTACGCAGTATTTT
NA	TRBV2	NA	17	TRBJ1-1	CASSLSTDSPMNTEAFF	TGTGCCAGCAGTCTATCGACGGACAGTCCGATGAACACTGAAGCTTTCTTT
NA	TRBV29-1	NA	12	TRBJ1-2	CSVETGPQGYTF	TGCAGCGTTGAAACAGGGCCCCAAGGCTACACCTTC
NA	TRBV5-1	once	14	TRBJ1-1	CASSSEGRSTEAFF	TGCGCCAGCAGCTCTGAGGGAAGGAGCACTGAAGCTTTCTTT
NA	TRBV5-6	NA	16	TRBJ2-7	CASSLAGSSVLYEQYF	TGTGCCAGCAGCTTGGCCGGATCTAGCGTACTCTACGAGCAGTACTTC
NA	TRBV7-2	NA	16	TRBJ2-7	CASSLGLGGRTYEQYF	TGTGCCAGCAGCTTAGGTTTAGGCGGCCGCACCTACGAGCAGTACTTC
NA	TRBV7-9	NA	16	TRBJ1-3	CASSHPGLSSGNTIYF	TGTGCCAGCAGCCACCCAGGTCTAAGCTCTGGAAACACCATATATTTT
TRBD2	TRBV3-1/TRBV3-2	NA	16	TRBJ2-3	CASSHGLAGGTDTQYF	TGTGCCAGCAGCCACGGACTAGCGGGGGGCACAGATACGCAGTATTTT
NA	TRBV19	NA	13	TRBJ1-2	CASSDRMNYGYTF	TGTGCCAGTAGTGACAGAATGAACTATGGCTACACCTTC
NA	TRBV5-6	NA	15	TRBJ1-2	CASRLGGADFYGYTF	TGTGCCAGCAGGTTAGGGGGGGCCGATTTCTATGGCTACACCTTC
NA	TRBV25-1	NA	13	TRBJ1-1	CASSEYFFAEAFF	TGTGCCAGCAGTGAATATTTCTTCGCTGAAGCTTTCTTT
TRBD2	TRBV3-1/TRBV3-2	NA	15	TRBJ2-7	CASSQDPGGTYEQYF	TGTGCCAGCAGCCAAGACCCGGGGGGAACCTACGAGCAGTACTTC
TRBD2	TRBV6-4	NA	15	TRBJ2-1	CASRILAGEENEQFF	TGTGCCAGCAGGATACTAGCGGGGGAGGAGAATGAGCAGTTCTTC
TRBD1	TRBV19	NA	17	TRBJ1-2	CASSPATDRASYYGYTF	TGTGCCAGTAGTCCCGCCACCGACAGGGCCTCCTACTATGGCTACACCTTC
NA	TRBV30	few	14	TRBJ1-1	CAWSGQARSTEAFF	TGTGCCTGGAGTGGACAGGCTCGAAGCACTGAAGCTTTCTTT
NA	TRBV7-2	NA	15	TRBJ1-5	CASSPWTRGNQPQHF	TGTGCCAGCAGCCCCTGGACAAGGGGCAATCAGCCCCAGCATTTT
TRBD1	TRBV3-1/TRBV3-2	NA	15	TRBJ1-6	CASSQMRGPGSPLHF	TGTGCCAGCAGCCAAATGAGGGGGCCTGGTTCACCCCTCCACTTT
NA	TRBV9	NA	13	TRBJ1-1	CASSVETGTEAFF	TGTGCCAGCAGCGTAGAAACCGGGACTGAAGCTTTCTTT
NA	TRBV27	NA	13	TRBJ1-2	CASSLQGAVGYTF	TGTGCCAGCAGTTTACAAGGGGCCGTCGGCTACACCTTC
TRBD2	TRBV5-4	NA	16	TRBJ2-2	CASSSLAEPNTGELFF	TGTGCCAGCAGCTCACTAGCGGAGCCGAACACCGGGGAGCTGTTTTTT
NA	TRBV7-2	NA	15	TRBJ1-2	CASSLSSLHNYGYTF	TGTGCCAGCAGCTTGAGTAGCCTCCATAACTATGGCTACACCTTC
NA	TRBV2	few	11	TRBJ1-5	CASSTGSAQHF	TGTGCCAGCAGTACAGGGTCAGCCCAGCATTTT
TRBD2	TRBV5-1	NA	19	TRBJ2-1	CASSFLSGGVSSSYNEQFF	TGCGCCAGCAGCTTCTTGAGCGGGGGGGTTTCTAGCTCCTACAATGAGCAGTTCTTC
NA	TRBV20-1	once	11	TRBJ2-1	CSARRYNEQFF	TGCAGTGCTAGACGGTACAATGAGCAGTTCTTC
TRBD1	TRBV7-2	NA	17	TRBJ2-6	CATSQDRGLSGANVLTF	TGTGCCACCTCGCAGGACAGGGGACTCTCTGGGGCCAACGTCCTGACTTTC
TRBD2	TRBV19	NA	15	TRBJ2-1	CASSRASGSYNEQFF	TGTGCCAGTAGTAGAGCTAGCGGCTCCTACAATGAGCAGTTCTTC
NA	TRBV3-1/TRBV3-2	NA	15	TRBJ2-6	CASSHHRAGANVLTF	TGTGCCAGCAGCCACCACAGGGCTGGGGCCAACGTCCTGACTTTC
TRBD1	TRBV18	NA	15	TRBJ1-2	CASSPAPSRDSGYTF	TGTGCCAGCTCACCAGCGCCTTCCAGGGACAGTGGCTACACCTTC